Reported below is one T cell receptor (beta chain). The sample comes from a study of blood T cell repertoires in COVID-19. TCRdb's table, derived via immunoSEQ multiplex PCR, lists solely in-frame clones and lacks some. Seen here are 150,000 or so clones, under 85% observed once, and the top ten hold roughly 12%. Sample: PBMCs or T cells enriched from blood (not recorded which). This TCR came from a man aged 45-60 years who had recovered from COVID-19.

As DNA, the CDR3 is TGTGCCAGCAGCAAGAACAGGGGTACGGGGGAGCAGTACTTC. Protein sequence: CASSKNRGTGEQYF. The V and J genes are TRBV7-3 and TRBJ2-7, with 7 positions matching TRBD1. The CDR3 has 14 amino acids. Trimming removed 5 bases from V and 7 bases from J; junction bases left unmatched: 11. CDR1 is SGHTA and CDR2 is FQGTGA in the germline V gene.